The entry that follows covers one TCR beta chain sequence. Its cognate antigen is unknown. This record belongs to a study of T cell responses to AZD1222 COVID-19 vaccine. The V end was cut by 0 bases, the J end by 2 bases, with 10 bases between. Germline CDR1 is ENHRY and CDR2 is SYGVKD. The CDR3 is 15 amino acids. Study-level results: A rise in Spike-specific TCR breadth and depth followed two AZD1222 doses. After the peak T cell response, and only then, were repertoires sampled. Clonal diversity was possibly underestimated, and the donors were mostly white British, with more females. Baseline seropositivity occurred in only a handful of AZD1222 recipients.

Some clones are missing from TCRdb's copy, which holds only in-frame ones; the method was immunoSEQ multiplex PCR. This table has 100,000 to 130,000 clones, around 87% appearing once. The sequence came from an adult in good health. The V call is TRBV10-3, the J call TRBJ1-2; tentative D call: TRBD1 (6 bases). The source material was peripheral blood, sampled on day 0 of AZD1222 vaccination. CDR3 bases: TGTGCCATCAGTGAGTCGGGGGCTGGGAACTATGGCTACACCTTC. It encodes CAISESGAGNYGYTF.